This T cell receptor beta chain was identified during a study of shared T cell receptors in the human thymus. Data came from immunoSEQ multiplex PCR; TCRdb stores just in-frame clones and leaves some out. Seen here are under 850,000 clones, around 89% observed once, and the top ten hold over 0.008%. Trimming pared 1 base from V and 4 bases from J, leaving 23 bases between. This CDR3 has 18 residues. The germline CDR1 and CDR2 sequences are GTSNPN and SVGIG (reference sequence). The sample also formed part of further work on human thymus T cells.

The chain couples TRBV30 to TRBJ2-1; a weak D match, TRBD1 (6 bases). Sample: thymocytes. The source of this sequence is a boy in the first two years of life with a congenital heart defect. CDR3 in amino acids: CAWSEPSGLTGTYNEQFF. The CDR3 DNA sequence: TGTGCCTGGAGTGAGCCTAGTGGTCTAACAGGGACGTACAATGAGCAGTTCTTC.